This T cell receptor (beta chain) was profiled in a study of control samples from healthy donors and cancer patients. Only in-frame clones appear in the TCRdb table, and some are missing; sequencing was by immunoSEQ multiplex PCR. The sample has 75,000 to 100,000 clones; 70% to 90% are singletons. The length of the CDR3 is 16 residues. V shed 4 bases, J shed 0 bases, and the junction held 0 bases outside the gene matches. This clone was seen just once. The clonotype originates from a woman in her fifties or sixties in good health. The J gene is TRBJ2-1, the V gene TRBV5-3; 14 nucleotides line up with TRBD2. TRBV5-3 counts as an open reading frame of uncertain function. The sequenced material came from blood. CDR3 bases: TGTGCCAGAAGCGGGACTAGCGGGAGCTCCTACAATGAGCAGTTCTTC. Amino acid sequence: CARSGTSGSSYNEQFF.